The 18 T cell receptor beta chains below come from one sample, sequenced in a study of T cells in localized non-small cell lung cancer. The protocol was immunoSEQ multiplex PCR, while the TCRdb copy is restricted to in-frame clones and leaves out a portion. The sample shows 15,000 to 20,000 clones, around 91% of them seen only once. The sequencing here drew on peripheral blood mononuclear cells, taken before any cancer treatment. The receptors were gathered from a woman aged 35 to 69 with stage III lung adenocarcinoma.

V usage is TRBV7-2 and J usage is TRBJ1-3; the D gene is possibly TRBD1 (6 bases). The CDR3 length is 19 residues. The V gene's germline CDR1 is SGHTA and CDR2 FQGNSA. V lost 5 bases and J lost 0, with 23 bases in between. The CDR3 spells CASSPYTGTLKSSGNTIYF. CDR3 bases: TGTGCCAGCAGCCCCTATACCGGGACACTTAAGAGCTCTGGAAACACCATATATTTT.

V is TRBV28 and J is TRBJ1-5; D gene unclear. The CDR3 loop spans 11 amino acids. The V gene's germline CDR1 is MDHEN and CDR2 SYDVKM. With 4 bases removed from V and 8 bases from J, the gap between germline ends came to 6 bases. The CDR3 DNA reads TGTGCCAGCAGTTCCCGAGAGCCCCAGCATTTT. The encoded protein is CASSSREPQHF.

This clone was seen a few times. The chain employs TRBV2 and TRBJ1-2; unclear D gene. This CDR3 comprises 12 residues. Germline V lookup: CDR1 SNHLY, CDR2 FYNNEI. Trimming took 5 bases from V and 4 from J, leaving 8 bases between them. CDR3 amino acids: CASSQDGYGYTF. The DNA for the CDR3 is TGTGCCAGCAGTCAAGACGGCTATGGCTACACCTTC.

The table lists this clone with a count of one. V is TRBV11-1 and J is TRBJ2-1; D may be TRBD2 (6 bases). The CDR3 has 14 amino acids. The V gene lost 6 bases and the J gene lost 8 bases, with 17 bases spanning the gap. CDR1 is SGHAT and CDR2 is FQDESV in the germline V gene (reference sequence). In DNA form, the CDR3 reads TGTGCCAGCAGAGAACTCTCTAGCGTCGATGAGCAGTTCTTC. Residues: CASRELSSVDEQFF.

CDR3 sequence: CATSRGAGNTGELFF. CDR3 DNA sequence: TGTGCCACCAGCAGAGGGGCCGGGAACACCGGGGAGCTGTTTTTT. This chain joins TRBV15 and TRBJ2-2; D unclear. CDR1 and CDR2 from the germline V gene are LNHNV and YYDKDF (reference sequence). The CDR3 covers 15 residues. The germline V and J ends were trimmed by 1 base and 1 base, with 7 bases remaining between them.

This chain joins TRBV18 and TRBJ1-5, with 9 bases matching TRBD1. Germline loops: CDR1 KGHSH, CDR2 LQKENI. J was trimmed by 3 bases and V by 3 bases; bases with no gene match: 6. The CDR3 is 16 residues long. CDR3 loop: CASSPGTGRNNQPQHF. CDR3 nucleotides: TGTGCCAGCTCACCGGGGACAGGGAGGAACAATCAGCCCCAGCATTTT.

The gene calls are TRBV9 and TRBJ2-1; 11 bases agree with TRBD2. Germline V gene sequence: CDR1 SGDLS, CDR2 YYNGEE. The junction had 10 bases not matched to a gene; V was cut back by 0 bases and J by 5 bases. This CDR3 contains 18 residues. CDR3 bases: TGTGCCAGCAGCGTAGGGGGGGCGGGACTAGCGGCCCACAATGAGCAGTTCTTC. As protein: CASSVGGAGLAAHNEQFF. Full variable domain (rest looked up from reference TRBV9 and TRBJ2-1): DSGVTQTPKHLITATGQRVTLRCSPRSGDLSVYWYQQSLDQGLQFLIQYYNGEERAKGNILERFSAQQFPDLHSELNLSSLELGDSALYFCASSVGGAGLAAHNEQFFGPGTRLTVL.

The CDR3 DNA sequence: TGTGCCAGTAGTATTGGACAGGGGGCAACAGATACGCAGTATTTT. Translating gives CASSIGQGATDTQYF. The rearrangement uses TRBV19 and TRBJ2-3; 11 bases line up with TRBD1. CDR1 LNHDA and CDR2 SQIVND come from the germline V gene (reference sequence). The CDR3 has 15 residues. The ends lost 3 bases at V and 3 bases at J; junction bases unmatched: 2.

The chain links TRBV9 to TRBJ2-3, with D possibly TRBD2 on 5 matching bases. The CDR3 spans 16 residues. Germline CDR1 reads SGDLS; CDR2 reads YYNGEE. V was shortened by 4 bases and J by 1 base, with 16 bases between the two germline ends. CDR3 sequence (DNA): TGTGCCAGCAGCCCTAGGGCTACCGGGGGCACAGATACGCAGTATTTT. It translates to CASSPRATGGTDTQYF.

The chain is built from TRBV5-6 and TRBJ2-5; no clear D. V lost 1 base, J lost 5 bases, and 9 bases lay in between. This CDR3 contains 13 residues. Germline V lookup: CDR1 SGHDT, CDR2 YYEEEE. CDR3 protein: CASSLIVWETQYF. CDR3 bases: TGTGCCAGCAGCTTGATAGTTTGGGAGACCCAGTACTTC.

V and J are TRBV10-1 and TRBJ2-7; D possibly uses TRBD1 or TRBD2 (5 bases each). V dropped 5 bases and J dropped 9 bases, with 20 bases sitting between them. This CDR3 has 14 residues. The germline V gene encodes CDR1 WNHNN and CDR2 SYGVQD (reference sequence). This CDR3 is CASSIRDRDIGQYF. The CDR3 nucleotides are TGCGCCAGCAGTATACGGGACCGAGATATTGGGCAGTACTTC.

DNA of the CDR3: TGTGCCAGCAGCCCGACAGGGGGCGCTTCCTTTGAAAAACTGTTTTTT. Protein sequence: CASSPTGGASFEKLFF. The V call is TRBV7-9, the J call TRBJ1-4; TRBD1 matches at 10 bases. Trimming removed 5 bases from V and 7 bases from J; junction bases left unmatched: 10. Germline values: CDR1 SEHNR, CDR2 FQNEAQ (reference sequence). This CDR3 has 16 amino acids.

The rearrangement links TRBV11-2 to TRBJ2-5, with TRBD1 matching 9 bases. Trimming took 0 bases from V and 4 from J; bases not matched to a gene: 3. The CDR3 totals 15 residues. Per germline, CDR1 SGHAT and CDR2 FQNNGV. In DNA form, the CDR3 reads TGTGCCAGCAGCTTAGAGGACAGGGGAAGAGAGACCCAGTACTTC. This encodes CASSLEDRGRETQYF.

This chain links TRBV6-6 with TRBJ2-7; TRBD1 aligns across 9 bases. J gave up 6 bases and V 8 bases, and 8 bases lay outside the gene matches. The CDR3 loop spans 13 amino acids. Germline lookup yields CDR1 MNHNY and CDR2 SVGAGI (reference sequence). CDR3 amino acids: CASFRQGGGEQYF. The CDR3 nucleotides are TGTGCCAGCTTTAGACAGGGGGGAGGCGAGCAGTACTTC.

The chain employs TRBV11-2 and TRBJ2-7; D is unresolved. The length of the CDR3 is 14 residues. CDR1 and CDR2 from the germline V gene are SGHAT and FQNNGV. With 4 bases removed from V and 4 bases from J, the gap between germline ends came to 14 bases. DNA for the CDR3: TGTGCCAGCAGCTCTGAAGTATCGGTTTACGAGCAGTACTTC. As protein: CASSSEVSVYEQYF.

CDR3 nucleotide sequence: TGTGCCAGCAGTGACTCTATTGGGAGGGAAGCTTTCTTT. Its protein product is CASSDSIGREAFF. The rearrangement links TRBV6-4 to TRBJ1-1, with D uncertain. V shed 0 bases and J shed 8 bases, with 10 bases lying between them. CDR1 and CDR2 (germline): MRHNA, SNTAGT. The CDR3 spans 13 residues.

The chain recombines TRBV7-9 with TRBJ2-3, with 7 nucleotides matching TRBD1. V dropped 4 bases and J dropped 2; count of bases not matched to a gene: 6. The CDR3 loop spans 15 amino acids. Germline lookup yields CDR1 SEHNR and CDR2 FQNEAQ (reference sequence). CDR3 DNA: TGTGCCAGCAGCTCGCCCGGACAGGACACAGATACGCAGTATTTT. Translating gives CASSSPGQDTDTQYF. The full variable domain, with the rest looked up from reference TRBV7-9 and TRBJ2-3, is DTGVSQNPRHKITKRGQNVTFRCDPISEHNRLYWYRQTLGQGPEFLTYFQNEAQLEKSRLLSDRFSAERPKGSFSTLEIQRTEQGDSAMYLCASSSPGQDTDTQYFGPGTRLTVL.

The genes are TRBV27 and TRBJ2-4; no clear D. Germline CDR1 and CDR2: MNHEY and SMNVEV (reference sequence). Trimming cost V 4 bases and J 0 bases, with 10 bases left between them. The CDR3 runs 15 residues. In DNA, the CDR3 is TGTGCCAGCAGTTCCGGCAACCTAGCCAAAAACATTCAGTACTTC. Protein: CASSSGNLAKNIQYF.